Included here is one TCR beta chain sequence, with context. In the authors' workflow: Reference gene primer amplification yielded estimated nucleated cell counts. Assay used: immunoSEQ multiplex PCR; TCRdb lists only in-frame clones, some missing. V, J and clone size are taken as reported in that table, and D and trimming were inferred from the DNA itself. The sample has approximately 61,000 clones, approximately 80% seen once; the top ten hold less than 25%. The germline V and J ends were trimmed by 6 bases and 0 bases, with 10 bases remaining between them. Germline CDR1 and CDR2: MNHEY and SMNVEV (reference sequence). The CDR3 has 14 amino acids. These data originate in a study of blood T cell repertoires in COVID-19. Overall study context: Samples representing acute and convalescent COVID-19 were sourced from the United States, Italy and Spain. T cells, B-cell-depleted T cells, or PBMCs supplied cDNA or gDNA.

The clonotype comes from a man aged 80 or over with active or convalescent COVID-19. The chain is built from TRBV27 and TRBJ2-3; possible D gene TRBD1, 6 bases. Sequencing was done on a sample of peripheral blood. CDR3 sequence reads: CASSGTTSTDTQYF. CDR3 bases: TGTGCCAGCAGCGGGACAACTAGCACAGATACGCAGTATTTT.